The T cell receptor beta chain described here comes from a study of graft-versus-host responses after intestinal transplantation. Findings of the study overall: There was an association between peak levels of circulating GvH clones and early post-transplant HvG declines.

As concerns this clone: The antigen is unknown.

The CDR3 is made up of 17 amino acids. Produced via immunoSEQ multiplex PCR; TCRdb's table is partial and in-frame only. The sample gives 100,000 to 130,000 clones, roughly 90% of which show up once; over 0.55% is in the top ten. The chain has TRBV7-5 and TRBJ2-5; TRBD2 was called by the table and not checked on the DNA. TRBV7-5 represents a pseudogene. The sample was unstimulated CD4+ T cells sorted from spleen or lymph node cells, taken before transplant. The source of this sequence is a human donor who was the organ donor for an intestinal transplant. The CDR3 region has the DNA TGTGTCAGAAGCTCAAATGGGGGTCCTAGCGGCCAAGAGACCCAGTACTTC. It is translated as CVRSSNGGPSGQETQYF.